Detailed here is one T cell receptor beta chain. What antigen it recognizes has not been identified. Base quality data are lacking; no much larger clone is found one base away. The protocol used for the library was the immunoSEQ multiplex PCR assay. Rearranged TCR beta chain sequences were amplified using the hsTCRB Kit according to the manufacturer's protocol. Sequencing of TCRB libraries was carried out on an Illumina MiSeq. The published analysis was carried out like this. The kit vendor's proprietary platform handled demultiplexing, trimming and gene mapping. In TCRdb, the immuneACCESS table is reduced to in-frame sequences with V and J assigned. These tables do not hold every clone; where another copy was compared, an unresolved V gene accounts for under half, and the others remain unexplained. V and J calls and clone size are those listed in that table; D and trimming were worked out from the DNA. The sample table holds approximately 60,000 clones, of which around 74% were seen once. The biggest ten clones account for 4.7% of the sample.

The data are from a study of a mutant IDH1 vaccine in newly diagnosed glioma (dated by TCRdb to the early 2020s). The study in broad terms: Vaccination was initiated 4-6 weeks after radiotherapy alone, or concurrently with temozolomide cycles in the chemotherapy-containing groups. Before enrollment, patients had received standard therapy of radiotherapy alone, temozolomide alone, or radiochemotherapy with temozolomide; most received the combination. Peripheral blood was drawn at six visits: V03 (baseline), V05, V07, V10, V12 and V13. Longitudinal TCRB deep sequencing was performed for some 25 treated patients wherever samples were available for exploratory analyses. Of the approximately 35 treated patients, approximately 62% were male and approximately 38% were female, and the mean age was 40.4 years. The week-35 safety follow-up took place at visit V12, and the week-47 end of study took place at visit V13.

The time point label corresponds to: week 35, safety follow-up. Each vaccine dose was 300 ug of a 20-mer mutant IDH1 peptide in Montanide, given subcutaneously with topical imiquimod. Eight vaccinations were administered to patients in weeks 1, 3, 5, 7, 11, 15, 19 and 23, corresponding to visits V03 through V10. Newly diagnosed WHO grade 3 or 4 IDH1-mutant astrocytomas showing loss of nuclear ATRX were present in the donors. The samples were drawn from NOA16, a multicentre, single-arm, open-label phase I trial in Germany that tested a mutant IDH1 peptide vaccine in humans for the first time. The DNeasy Blood and Tissue Kit was used to extract genomic DNA from EDTA blood for TCRB sequencing. CDR1 SGHRS and CDR2 YFSETQ are derived from the germline V gene. The CDR3 runs 13 residues from the cysteine to the phenylalanine. The sequence is cut down to CDR3 DNA, 39 bases in frame from base 1. The junction shows trimming of 0 bases on V and 6 bases on J, plus 7 bases between the germline ends.

Overall results and qualifications from the work: It was noted by the authors that analyses of patient blood samples could not be reproduced owing to sample limitations. Selection of PBMC samples for TCRB deep sequencing was based on availability. Immune responses induced by the vaccine were seen in around 93% of patients across multiple MHC alleles. No apparent relationship was observed between pseudoprogression and alterations in the top peripheral T cell clonotypes detected by TCRB sequencing.

This specimen was PBMCs, taken from a glioma patient whose treatment included an IDH1 peptide vaccine. This TCR was recovered from a man aged 50 to 60 with glioma. The chain links TRBV5-1 with TRBJ2-4, with the D gene call left open. In nucleotides, the sequence is TGCGCCAGCAGCTTGGGAGAAAGAAACATTCAGTACTTC. The encoded protein is CASSLGERNIQYF.